Given below is one T cell receptor beta chain in context. This sample was included in a study of blood T cell repertoires in COVID-19. Assay: immunoSEQ multiplex PCR; the TCRdb copy retains only in-frame clones and omits some. The sample contains hundreds of thousands of clones, around 90% of which appear only once. The CDR3 is 14 amino acids. Germline values: CDR1 SGHRS, CDR2 YFSETQ. Trimming took 7 bases from V and 0 from J, leaving 14 bases between them. The gene calls are TRBV5-1 and TRBJ2-7; D unclear. What was sequenced was peripheral blood. The clonotype was recovered from a woman aged 40 to 50 with COVID-19, enrolled during active disease. This chain's CDR3 is CASRIDLYSYEQYF. The CDR3 region has the DNA TGCGCCAGCCGAATTGACTTGTACTCCTACGAGCAGTACTTC.